The T cell receptor (beta chain) described here comes from a study of blood T cell repertoires in COVID-19. Across the whole study: Samples representing acute and convalescent COVID-19 were sourced from the United States, Italy and Spain.

Methods used by the authors: Counts of nucleated cells, estimated from reference gene primer amplification, were obtained. TCRdb's table, derived via immunoSEQ multiplex PCR, lists solely in-frame clones and lacks some. V, J and clone size derive from that table, while D and trimming were established from the DNA sequence. Of under 200,000 clones in the sample, 90% were seen once. Trimming left V 0 bases short and J 10 bases short, with 10 bases between. The length of the CDR3 is 14 residues. Germline values: CDR1 MGHRA, CDR2 YSYEKL. Sequencing used peripheral blood. V gene TRBV4-1 combines with J gene TRBJ1-6; D unresolved. This TCR derives from a man aged 45-60 years with acute or convalescent COVID-19. CDR3 in DNA: TGCGCCAGCAGCCAAGATCCCCCCCGGTCACCCCTCCACTTT. This encodes CASSQDPPRSPLHF.